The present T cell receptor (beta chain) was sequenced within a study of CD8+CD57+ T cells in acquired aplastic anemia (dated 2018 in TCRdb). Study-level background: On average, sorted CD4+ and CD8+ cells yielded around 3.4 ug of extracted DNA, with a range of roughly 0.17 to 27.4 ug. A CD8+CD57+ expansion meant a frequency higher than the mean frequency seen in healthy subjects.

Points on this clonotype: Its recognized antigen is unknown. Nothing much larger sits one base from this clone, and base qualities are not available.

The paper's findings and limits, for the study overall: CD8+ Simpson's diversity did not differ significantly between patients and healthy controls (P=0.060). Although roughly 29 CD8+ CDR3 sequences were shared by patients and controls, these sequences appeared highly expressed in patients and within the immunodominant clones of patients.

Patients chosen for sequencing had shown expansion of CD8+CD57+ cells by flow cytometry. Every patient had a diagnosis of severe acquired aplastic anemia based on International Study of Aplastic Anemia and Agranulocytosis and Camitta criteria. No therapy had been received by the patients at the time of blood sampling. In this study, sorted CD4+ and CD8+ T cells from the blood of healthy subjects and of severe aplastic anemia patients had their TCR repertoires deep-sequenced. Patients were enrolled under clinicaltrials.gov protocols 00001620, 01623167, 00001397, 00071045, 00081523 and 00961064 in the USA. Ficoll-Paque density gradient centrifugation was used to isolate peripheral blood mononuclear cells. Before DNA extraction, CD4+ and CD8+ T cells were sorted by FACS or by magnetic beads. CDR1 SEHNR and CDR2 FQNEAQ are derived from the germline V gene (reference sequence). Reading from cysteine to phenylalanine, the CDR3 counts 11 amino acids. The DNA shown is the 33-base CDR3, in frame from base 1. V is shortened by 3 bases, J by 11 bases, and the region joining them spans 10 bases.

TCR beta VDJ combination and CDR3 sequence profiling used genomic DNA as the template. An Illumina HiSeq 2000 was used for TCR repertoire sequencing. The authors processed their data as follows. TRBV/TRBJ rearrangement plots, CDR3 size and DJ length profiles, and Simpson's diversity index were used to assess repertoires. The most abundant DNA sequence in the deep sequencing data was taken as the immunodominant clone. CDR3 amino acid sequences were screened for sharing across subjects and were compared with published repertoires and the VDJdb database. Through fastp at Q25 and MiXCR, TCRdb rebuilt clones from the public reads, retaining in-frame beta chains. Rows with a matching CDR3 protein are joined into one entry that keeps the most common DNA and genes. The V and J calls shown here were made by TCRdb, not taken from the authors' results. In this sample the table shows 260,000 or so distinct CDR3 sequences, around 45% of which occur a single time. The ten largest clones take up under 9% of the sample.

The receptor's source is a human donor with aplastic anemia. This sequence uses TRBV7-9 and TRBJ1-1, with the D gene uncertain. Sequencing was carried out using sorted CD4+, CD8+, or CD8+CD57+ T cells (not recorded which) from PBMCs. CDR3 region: CASSFRGTAFF. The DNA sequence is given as TGTGCCAGCAGCTTCCGGGGTACGGCTTTCTTT.